This TCR beta chain was recovered during a study of T cells expressing NK-cell markers. TCRdb reprocessed the 5' RACE reads and keeps a single row for each CDR3 protein, giving no DNA. This listing includes 400,000 to 500,000 distinct CDR3 sequences. This CDR3 contains 14 residues. Germline-derived CDR1 and CDR2 are MGHRA and YSYEKL. The specimen was blood T cells: a sorted CD56 or NKG2C T cell subset, CD4+ or CD8+ T cells, or bulk PBMC T cells (not recorded which). The receptor was isolated from a woman aged 18 to 75 in good health. The genes are TRBV4-1 and TRBJ2-1; the TCRdb D gene call, TRBD1, has no DNA to confirm it. The CDR3 sequence: CASSDRVPLREQFF.